The clone carrying this T cell receptor (beta chain) was counted a few times. Its antigen is not identified. V dropped 7 bases and J dropped 4 bases, with 18 bases sitting between them. The germline CDR1 and CDR2 sequences are DFQATT and SNEGSKA (reference sequence). The CDR3 runs to 14 residues. These data are taken from a study of T cells after yellow fever vaccination. Study-wide results and caveats: Relatively few clonotypes were ones that appeared in both CD4 and CD8 compartments. When the response was secondary, it was weaker but reached its peak faster, day 5 versus 15. High-abundance clonotypes from the bulk population could contaminate FACS-sorted repertoires.

UMIs and a universal primer site were added when TCR cDNA was made by 5'RACE template switching. MiXCR, run by TCRdb on the 5' RACE reads, gives a single entry per CDR3 protein. The top ten clones hold under 30% of a sample with a few hundred thousand distinct CDR3 sequences, approximately 4% of them seen once. Here the sequenced sample was PBMCs, taken 5 days after the yellow fever booster vaccination. The chain uses TRBV20-1 and TRBJ2-3; D ambiguous. This TCR was recovered from a man younger than 30 who received the YFV17D yellow fever vaccine. The CDR3 reads CSGTPPVSPDTQYF. In nucleotides, the CDR3 is TGCAGTGGAACGCCCCCCGTCAGCCCAGATACGCAGTATTTT.